One sample yielded the 14 T cell receptor beta chains listed below, sequenced in a study of CD8 T cells in Susac syndrome. An input of about 0.5 to 1 ug of RNA was subjected to reverse transcription using random hexamers. TCRdb ran MiXCR on the immunoSEQ multiplex PCR reads and lists one entry per CDR3 protein. This table holds over 100,000 distinct CDR3 sequences, 85% to 95% found once. Sequencing was performed on CD8+ T cells from PBMCs. These receptors were collected from a human donor with Susac syndrome.

This rearrangement joins TRBV12-3 or TRBV12-4 to TRBJ1-5, with D unclear. V was pared by 6 bases and J by 6 bases, with 9 bases between. This CDR3 is built from 12 residues. CDR3 nucleotides: TGTGCCAGCAGGTTCAATTCTCAGCCCCAGCATTTT. It codes for CASRFNSQPQHF.

The genes are TRBV29-1 and TRBJ1-1; D remains ambiguous. V was clipped by 8 bases and J by 2 bases, with 12 bases between them. There are 12 residues in the CDR3. Germline CDR1 and CDR2: SQVTM and ANQGSEA. CDR3 nucleotides: TGCAGCACCTTAAGGAGAAACACTGAAGCTTTCTTT. It is translated as CSTLRRNTEAFF.

The chain links TRBV9 to TRBJ2-7, with 8 positions matching TRBD2. The CDR3 is 15 residues long. Germline V gene data show CDR1 as SGDLS and CDR2 as YYNGEE. Losses at the gene ends were 0 bases for V and 2 bases for J; bases not matched to a gene: 4. CDR3 amino acids: CASSVEAGAPYEQYF. As DNA, the CDR3 is TGTGCCAGCAGCGTAGAAGCGGGGGCCCCCTACGAGCAGTACTTC.

This clonotype appeared once. The chain has TRBV6-5 and TRBJ2-5; TRBD1 might be the D (5 bases). The V gene's germline CDR1 is MNHEY and CDR2 SVGAGI. The CDR3 loop spans 15 amino acids. V shed 2 bases and J shed 5 bases, with 15 bases lying between them. The CDR3: CASSYGGRAYETQYF. The CDR3 DNA sequence: TGTGCCAGCAGTTACGGCGGCAGGGCCTACGAGACCCAGTACTTC.

This sequence joins TRBV29-1 and TRBJ1-2, with TRBD1 identical over 9 bases. V gave up 5 bases and J gave up 6 bases; unmatched junction bases: 4. This CDR3 is 12 amino acids long. In germline, CDR1 is SQVTM, CDR2 ANQGSEA. The CDR3 sequence is CSVPDRGHGYTF. Written as DNA, the CDR3 is TGCAGCGTTCCGGACAGGGGACATGGCTACACCTTC.

This chain links TRBV7-9 with TRBJ2-7; D tentatively reads TRBD1 or TRBD2 (6 bases each). V dropped 4 bases and J dropped 5 bases, with 12 bases sitting between them. The CDR3 extends over 13 amino acids. The germline CDR1 and CDR2 sequences are SEHNR and FQNEAQ (reference sequence). CDR3 in DNA: TGTGCCAGCAGCTCCACCGGGGGCCACGAGCAGTACTTC. Amino acid sequence: CASSSTGGHEQYF.

The chain is built from TRBV12-3 or TRBV12-4 and TRBJ2-5; 8 bases are a match to TRBD1. Unmatched junction bases numbered 8, after V lost 0 bases and J lost 5 bases. The CDR3 sequence is 16 residues long. CDR3 nucleotide sequence: TGTGCCAGCAGTTTAGCGGGGCAGGGGGCTTGGGAGACCCAGTACTTC. Amino acids: CASSLAGQGAWETQYF.

The V gene is TRBV13, the J gene TRBJ1-2, with 11 bases identical to TRBD1. This CDR3 has 18 amino acids. Losses at the gene ends were 3 bases for V and 8 bases for J; bases not matched to a gene: 17. Germline V lookup: CDR1 PRHDT, CDR2 FYEKMQ (reference sequence). The CDR3 nucleotides are TGTGCCAGCAGCTTCCTCACTCCGGGACAGGGGGGTAACGAGGGCTACACCTTC. Amino acid sequence: CASSFLTPGQGGNEGYTF.

This sequence joins TRBV3-1 and TRBJ2-3; 11 bases align to TRBD2. The CDR3 extends over 19 amino acids. CDR1 and CDR2 (germline): LGHDT, YNNKEL (reference sequence). The V gene end was trimmed by 0 bases and the J gene end by 2 bases; junction bases not matched to a gene: 10. The DNA for the CDR3 is TGTGCCAGCAGCCAAGATGGGTTTAGCGGGGGGGCGGTCACAGATACGCAGTATTTT. It encodes CASSQDGFSGGAVTDTQYF.

This chain uses TRBV15 with TRBJ1-5; tentative D call: TRBD1 (5 bases). Germline V gives CDR1 LNHNV, CDR2 YYDKDF (reference sequence). The CDR3 is 15 residues long. V was trimmed by 0 bases and J by 7 bases, leaving 13 bases between them. The CDR3 bases are TGTGCCACCAGCAGAGATCGGGGAGGGGAACAGCCCCAGCATTTT. It translates to CATSRDRGGEQPQHF. The full variable domain, with the rest looked up from reference TRBV15 and TRBJ1-5, is DAMVIQNPRYQVTQFGKPVTLSCSQTLNHNVMYWYQQKSSQAPKLLFHYYDKDFNNEADTPDNFQSRRPNTSFCFLDIRSPGLGDTAMYLCATSRDRGGEQPQHFGDGTRLSIL.

This chain connects TRBV14 to TRBJ2-4, with 16 bases lining up with TRBD2. The V gene end was trimmed by 0 bases and the J gene end by 6 bases; junction bases not matched to a gene: 5. Germline V gene sequence: CDR1 SGHDN, CDR2 FVKESK. CDR3 length equals 18 residues. This CDR3 is CASSQETGTSGGANIQYF. DNA for the CDR3: TGTGCCAGCAGCCAAGAGACCGGGACTAGCGGGGGGGCAAACATTCAGTACTTC.

V and J are TRBV30 and TRBJ1-2; 9 bases match TRBD1. Trimming cost V 5 bases and J 3 bases; bases outside gene matches: 7. Germline-derived CDR1 and CDR2 are GTSNPN and SVGIG (reference sequence). The CDR3 extends over 14 amino acids. The CDR3 region has the DNA TGTGCCTGGGACACAGGGGGCGCGGACTATGGCTACACCTTC. This encodes CAWDTGGADYGYTF.

The chain has TRBV2 and TRBJ2-1, with a tentative D call TRBD1 (6 bases). Trimming shortened V by 6 bases and J by 0 bases, and 15 bases separated the two germline ends. Germline V gene sequence: CDR1 SNHLY, CDR2 FYNNEI. This CDR3 has 16 residues. The CDR3 region is CASSGTLGGSYNEQFF. The DNA for the CDR3 is TGTGCCAGCAGCGGGACCTTAGGGGGCTCCTACAATGAGCAGTTCTTC.

The chain carries TRBV4-1 and TRBJ1-4, with unresolved D. Germline CDR1 is MGHRA and CDR2 is YSYEKL. There are 15 residues in the CDR3. Trimming pared 7 bases from V and 1 base from J, leaving 13 bases between. The CDR3: CASTPLLGTNEKLFF. The DNA for the CDR3 is TGCGCCAGCACTCCATTGCTCGGAACTAATGAAAAACTGTTTTTT.